This section outlines one TCR beta chain sequence together with its context. In the authors' workflow: Quantification of nucleated cells was approximated via reference gene primer amplification. Data came from immunoSEQ multiplex PCR; TCRdb stores just in-frame clones and leaves some out. That table is the source of V, J and clone size, and D and trimming were worked out from the DNA. The data hold a few hundred thousand clones, with roughly 90% observed a single time. The data are from a study of blood T cell repertoires in COVID-19. At the level of the study: Collection of acute and convalescent COVID-19 samples took place in the United States, Italy and Spain.

J lost 7 bases, V lost 5 bases, and 11 bases had no gene match. The germline V gene encodes CDR1 SEHNR and CDR2 FQNEAQ (reference sequence). The CDR3 is 16 amino acids. Participant age was roughly 18 to 90 years, and participants resided in 25 or so US areas. Sequencing was done on a sample of PBMCs or T cells enriched from blood (not recorded which). The gene calls are TRBV7-9 and TRBJ1-6; 7 nucleotides line up with TRBD1. This clonotype originated in a woman younger than 45 who had been exposed to COVID-19. CDR3 in amino acids: CASSQREGAFNSPLHF. DNA for the CDR3: TGTGCCAGCAGCCAGCGGGAGGGGGCGTTCAATTCACCCCTCCACTTT.